This T cell receptor (beta chain) was captured by sequencing in a study of T cells expressing NK-cell markers. Overall study: It was sorted CD3+CD56+NKG2C+, CD3+CD56+NKG2C- and CD3+CD56-NKG2C+ T cells that supplied the TCR beta repertoires. Seven donors tested HCMV-seropositive and one tested seronegative among the eight sequenced. Study results and limitations: The CD3+CD56-NKG2C+ fraction of several donors was likewise dominated by these clonotypes.

The CDR3 loop spans 14 amino acids. Germline V lookup: CDR1 LNHDA, CDR2 SQIVND (reference sequence). TCRdb reanalyzed the 5' RACE reads, giving one entry per CDR3 protein sequence and no DNA. The sample spans more than 400,000 distinct CDR3 sequences; the ten largest clones claim about 7.3%. Note on this clonotype: As yet, its antigen is unknown.

This clonotype was sampled from a woman aged 18 to 75 in good health. J is TRBJ2-7 and V is TRBV19; TCRdb designates TRBD2, a call that cannot be tested without DNA. Sequencing input: blood T cells: a sorted CD56 or NKG2C T cell subset, CD4+ or CD8+ T cells, or bulk PBMC T cells (not recorded which). The CDR3 sequence is CASSMRVATYEQYF.